A selection of T cell receptor beta chains follows, all from one sample in a study of blood T cell repertoires in COVID-19. Sequencing was performed with immunoSEQ multiplex PCR; in TCRdb, only in-frame clones are kept and a portion is missing. Found here are roughly 180,000 clones, about 91% of them singletons; the top ten hold 3.5% to 5%. Sequencing input: peripheral blood. All receptors come from a woman in her 30s with acute or convalescent COVID-19. CDR3s leave out the opening cysteine and the closing phenylalanine or tryptophan. Fields, in order: CDR3 protein, J gene, V gene.

CDR3aa: ASSLAGTYEQY
j_gene: TRBJ2-7
v_gene: TRBV11-2

CDR3aa: ASSLGRNQPQH
j_gene: TRBJ1-5
v_gene: TRBV7-9

CDR3aa: ASSLAGAVNEQF
j_gene: TRBJ2-1
v_gene: TRBV7-2

CDR3aa: ASRKKGQRNSPLH
j_gene: TRBJ1-6
v_gene: TRBV19

CDR3aa: ASSLAGNTDTQY
j_gene: TRBJ2-3
v_gene: TRBV5-6

CDR3aa: ASSVGQRTEQY
j_gene: TRBJ2-7
v_gene: TRBV9

CDR3aa: ASSDSRELNEQF
j_gene: TRBJ2-1
v_gene: TRBV10-1

CDR3aa: ATRFMDRAYGYT
j_gene: TRBJ1-2
v_gene: TRBV28

CDR3aa: ASSGRTSLTDTQY
j_gene: TRBJ2-3
v_gene: TRBV6-6

CDR3aa: ASSREGTQY
j_gene: TRBJ2-5
v_gene: TRBV4-2

CDR3aa: ASSLYPGKHEKLF
j_gene: TRBJ1-4
v_gene: TRBV27

CDR3aa: ASSIVNQPQH
j_gene: TRBJ1-5
v_gene: TRBV12-3/TRBV12-4

CDR3aa: ASRSGSEAF
j_gene: TRBJ1-1
v_gene: TRBV7-9

CDR3aa: ASRGESSDTQY
j_gene: TRBJ2-3
v_gene: TRBV5-1

CDR3aa: ASSFDRGAGNTIY
j_gene: TRBJ1-3
v_gene: TRBV5-1

CDR3aa: ASSQQSYEQY
j_gene: TRBJ2-7
v_gene: TRBV28

CDR3aa: ASSLVGTGQSPPLH
j_gene: TRBJ1-6
v_gene: TRBV7-2

CDR3aa: ASSLPAGDTDTEAF
j_gene: TRBJ1-1
v_gene: TRBV28

CDR3aa: ASSDLGTGQETQY
j_gene: TRBJ2-5
v_gene: TRBV2

CDR3aa: ASSVSGRTDTQY
j_gene: TRBJ2-3
v_gene: TRBV9

CDR3aa: ATRPKDSVTGELF
j_gene: TRBJ2-2
v_gene: TRBV24-1

CDR3aa: ASSRGLDEQF
j_gene: TRBJ2-1
v_gene: TRBV5-6

CDR3aa: ASSWGQHTEAF
j_gene: TRBJ1-1
v_gene: TRBV12-3/TRBV12-4

CDR3aa: AITSNRANQPQH
j_gene: TRBJ1-5
v_gene: TRBV21-1

CDR3aa: SAQQGDGYT
j_gene: TRBJ1-2
v_gene: TRBV20-1

CDR3aa: ASSLDGGRDEQF
j_gene: TRBJ2-1
v_gene: TRBV5-1

CDR3aa: ASSYGGETQY
j_gene: TRBJ2-5
v_gene: TRBV7-9

CDR3aa: ASSSGSHTGELF
j_gene: TRBJ2-2
v_gene: TRBV7-2

CDR3aa: ATSDTRQGGETQY
j_gene: TRBJ2-5
v_gene: TRBV24-1

CDR3aa: ASSVGMGGTQY
j_gene: TRBJ2-5
v_gene: TRBV9

CDR3aa: ASSLVTGGRQETQY
j_gene: TRBJ2-5
v_gene: TRBV5-1

CDR3aa: ASSQFQGGEQY
j_gene: TRBJ2-7
v_gene: TRBV3-1/TRBV3-2

CDR3aa: ASSQLGLASTDTQY
j_gene: TRBJ2-3
v_gene: TRBV4-1

CDR3aa: ASSVLDRSSYGYT
j_gene: TRBJ1-2
v_gene: TRBV9

CDR3aa: AWSSNLNEQF
j_gene: TRBJ2-1
v_gene: TRBV30

CDR3aa: ASSLGADNEQF
j_gene: TRBJ2-1
v_gene: TRBV11-2

CDR3aa: ASSNSQGAGGYT
j_gene: TRBJ1-2
v_gene: TRBV6-5

CDR3aa: ASSFLHSSYEQY
j_gene: TRBJ2-7
v_gene: TRBV7-2

CDR3aa: ASSPQGKSGGNTIY
j_gene: TRBJ1-3
v_gene: TRBV28

CDR3aa: ASSQTENTEAF
j_gene: TRBJ1-1
v_gene: TRBV4-1

CDR3aa: SVQEATRGEQY
j_gene: TRBJ2-7
v_gene: TRBV29-1